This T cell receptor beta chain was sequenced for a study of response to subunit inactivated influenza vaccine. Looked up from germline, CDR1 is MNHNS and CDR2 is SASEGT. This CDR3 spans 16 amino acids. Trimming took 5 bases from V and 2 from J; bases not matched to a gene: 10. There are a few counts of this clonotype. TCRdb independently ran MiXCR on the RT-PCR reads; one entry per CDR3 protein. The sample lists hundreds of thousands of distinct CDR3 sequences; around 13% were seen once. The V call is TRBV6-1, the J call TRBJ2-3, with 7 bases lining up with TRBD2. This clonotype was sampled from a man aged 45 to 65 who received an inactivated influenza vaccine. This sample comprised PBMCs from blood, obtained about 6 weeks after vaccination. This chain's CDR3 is CASSRSRSGYTDTQYF. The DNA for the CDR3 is TGTGCCAGCAGTCGAAGTCGTAGCGGGTACACAGATACGCAGTATTTT.